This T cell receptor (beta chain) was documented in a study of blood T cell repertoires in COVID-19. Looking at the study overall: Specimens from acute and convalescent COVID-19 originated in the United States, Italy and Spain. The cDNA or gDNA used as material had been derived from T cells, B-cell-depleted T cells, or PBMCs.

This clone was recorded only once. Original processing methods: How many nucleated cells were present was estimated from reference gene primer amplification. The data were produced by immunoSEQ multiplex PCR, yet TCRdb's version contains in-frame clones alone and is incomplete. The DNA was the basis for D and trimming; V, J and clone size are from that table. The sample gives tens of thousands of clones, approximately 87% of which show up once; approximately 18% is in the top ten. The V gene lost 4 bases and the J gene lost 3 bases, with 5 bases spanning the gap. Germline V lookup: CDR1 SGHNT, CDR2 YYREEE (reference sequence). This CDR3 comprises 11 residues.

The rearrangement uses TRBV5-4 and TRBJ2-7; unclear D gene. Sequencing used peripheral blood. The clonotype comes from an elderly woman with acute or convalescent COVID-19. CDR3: CASSGLYEQYF. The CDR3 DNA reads TGTGCCAGCAGCGGGCTCTACGAGCAGTACTTC.